This TCR beta chain was documented in a study of vaccination and CD4 T cells after COVID-19. Turning to the study itself: About 9 convalescent cases were mild and one was severe, and all had been SARS-CoV-2 positive by nasal swab PCR. The stimulus for the cells was overlapping spike peptides derived from SARS-CoV-2, HCoV-NL63, HCoV-OC43 and HCoV-229E.

The Oncomine TCR Beta short-read assay generated sequence data from the DNA of cultured CD4+ T cells. One entry per CDR3 protein, called by TCRdb with MiXCR from the PCR reads. The sample consists of approximately 9,000 distinct CDR3 sequences, about 66% of them appearing once. Comment on this clonotype: Its specificity is unknown.

Documented treatment: approximately 10-day PBMC culture with coronavirus spike peptide pools or control peptides (ViraFEST assay). Peptide-pool expansion of antigen-specific T cells preceded TCR sequencing in ViraFEST. Researchers reported culturing roughly 2 million PBMCs per well with approximately 10 IU/ml IL-2 and around 9.4 ug/ml peptide pools. Germline V CDR1 and CDR2: SGHAT, FQNNGV. The junction had 7 bases not matched to a gene; V was cut back by 4 bases and J by 4 bases. CDR3 length: 17 residues. What was sequenced was CD4+ T cells from blood, cultured in vitro. The gene calls are TRBV11-2 and TRBJ2-1; TRBD2 agrees at 13 bases. The sequence was collected from a human donor who had recovered from COVID-19. The CDR3 protein is CASSYGTSGEPYNEQFF. The DNA for the CDR3 is TGTGCCAGCAGCTATGGGACTAGCGGGGAGCCATACAATGAGCAGTTCTTC.